This TCR beta chain was recorded in a study of cytomegalovirus exposure and HLA in healthy donors. Study-level points and caveats: An ancestry cluster, one associated with Asian ancestry, reportedly showed fewer N-insertions than the approximately 670-donor mean in a later analysis. Both high specificity and high sensitivity reportedly marked the classifier's diagnosis of cytomegalovirus status.

The PCR ran on 60 Vbeta and 13 Jbeta primers. Generated by immunoSEQ multiplex PCR, the TCRdb table keeps only in-frame clones and is missing some. The table lists about 120,000 clones, roughly two thirds of them singletons. This clone was detected only once. Its antigen is as yet unknown. The CDR3 covers 16 residues. Germline loops: CDR1 SGHVS, CDR2 FNYEAQ. Trimming removed 3 bases at V and 3 bases at J, with 14 bases between. The sequencing input was PBMCs. The TCR originated in a man aged 30-40 years in good health and CMV-seropositive. This chain uses TRBV7-6 with TRBJ2-2; weak D call: TRBD1 (5 bases). The CDR3 sequence is CASSFSGSLDTGELFF. DNA of the CDR3: TGTGCCAGCAGCTTTTCAGGGTCCCTTGACACCGGGGAGCTGTTTTTT.